What follows is one T cell receptor beta chain and its context. Its antigen remains unidentified. The record has no base qualities; no much larger clone is one base away. Peripheral blood CD8+ and CD4+ T cells from healthy donors, Susac syndrome patients and multiple sclerosis patients were profiled by high-throughput TCR beta sequencing. The multiple sclerosis controls were treatment-naive patients whose relapsing-remitting disease, either stable or active, fulfilled the revised McDonald criteria. Bulk CD8+ and CD4+ T cells were purified by magnetic negative isolation, whereas CD8+ TEMRA cells were enriched by FACS. Blood was collected in EDTA tubes and processed within 24 hours, with PBMCs isolated through density gradient centrifugation. PBMCs intended for TCR sequencing were cryopreserved in liquid nitrogen and thawed later in a water bath at 37 degrees C. A purity of at least 90% was achieved for sorted or isolated CD4+, CD8+ and CD8+ TEMRA cells.

The data stem from a study of CD8 T cells in Susac syndrome (dated by TCRdb to the late 2010s). Background on the whole study: Repertoire sequencing was used to test whether CD8+ T cell activation and differentiation in Susac syndrome was antigen driven.

According to the germline V gene (reference sequence), CDR1 reads DFQATT and CDR2 reads SNEGSKA. The CDR3 runs 14 amino acids, cysteine and phenylalanine included. Only the CDR3 part of the read is kept: 42 bases, read in frame from the first base. The junction carries 16 bases between V and J, which are trimmed by 3 bases and 7 bases respectively. Broad study findings and their caveats: The study acknowledged that relatively few individuals were included in the TCR sequencing and HLA analysis.

RNA was extracted using the RNeasy kit, and about 0.45 to 1 ug of the RNA was reverse transcribed with random hexamers. TCR beta CDR3 regions were amplified with the immunoSEQ multiplex PCR assay covering 54 Vbeta and 13 Jbeta segments. PCR amplification bias was corrected using a synthetic template baseline for primer optimization and computational correction. For the original study's pipeline: Reads were annotated to V, D and J genes per IMGT and analyzed with immunoSEQ Analyzer, keeping only productive sequences. Clonality was calculated as one minus the Shannon entropy normalized by log2 of the number of productive unique sequences. Public and private clones were assessed among the 100 most prevalent clones of each patient and control. Clones were defined as Susac-specific when absent from the healthy and MS cohorts, from about 1,100 published viral clones and from other ImmuneACCESS disease sequences. In-frame beta chains were kept once TCRdb had trimmed the public reads at Q25 with fastp and called clones with MiXCR. Every CDR3 protein is listed once, alongside the most common genes and DNA of its rows. In this record, the V and J calls reflect TCRdb's handling and not the investigators' own analysis. This sample gives around 150,000 distinct CDR3 sequences in total; roughly 94% of them show up just once. The ten largest clonotypes hold roughly 0.1% of the sample.

In this chain, TRBV20-1 is recombined with TRBJ2-1; a confident D gene designation cannot be given. The clonotype was recovered from a human donor with multiple sclerosis. Sequenced material: CD4+ T cells from PBMCs. CDR3 loop: CSASTTLAKNEQFF. The sequence in DNA is TGCAGTGCTAGTACTACTCTCGCCAAGAATGAGCAGTTCTTC.